Below are 11 T cell receptor beta chains sequenced from a single sample in a study of beta chain features in type 1 diabetes. Whole-study results and caveats: Among all four CD4+ subsets, Type 1 diabetes patients had TCRB CDR3s that were moderately but significantly shorter.

Their target antigens are unknown. TCRB transcripts that were expressed got sequenced, as all of the isolated RNA had been reverse transcribed. The method was immunoSEQ multiplex PCR; TCRdb's version includes in-frame clones alone and lacks a portion of them. The sample has 500,000 to 800,000 clones; 9.5% to 15% are singletons. The specimen sequenced was naive CD4+ T cells from blood. All receptors derive from a man under 40 with type 1 diabetes.

This sequence joins TRBV2 and TRBJ1-5; 9 bases are a match to TRBD1. The CDR3 loop spans 16 amino acids. Germline CDR1 SNHLY, CDR2 FYNNEI. After removal of 8 bases from V and 4 bases from J, the junction contained 12 bases not matched to a gene. The CDR3 nucleotides are TGTGCCAGCGGGATTCCGACAGGGGGATTAAATCAGCCCCAGCATTTT. Its protein product is CASGIPTGGLNQPQHF.

Comment on this clone: The same CDR3 arises from other DNA sequences in this sample as well. The chain couples TRBV6-6 to TRBJ2-5; weak D call: TRBD2 (6 bases). The V gene's germline CDR1 is MNHNY and CDR2 SVGAGI (reference sequence). CDR3 length equals 14 residues. Trimming pared 2 bases from V and 1 base from J, leaving 8 bases between. The CDR3 DNA sequence: TGTGCCAGCAGTTACGGGGGGTCCCAAGAGACCCAGTACTTC. Protein product: CASSYGGSQETQYF.

In this sample, this clone turned up a few times. V usage is TRBV2 and J usage is TRBJ2-7; 10 bases are a match to TRBD1. CDR1 and CDR2 from the germline V gene are SNHLY and FYNNEI. CDR3 length: 14 residues. Trimming removed 4 bases from V and 6 bases from J; junction bases left unmatched: 6. The CDR3 sequence: CASSVLGTGVEQYF. In DNA form, the CDR3 reads TGTGCCAGCAGTGTCCTCGGGACAGGGGTCGAGCAGTACTTC.

The chain links TRBV10-3 to TRBJ2-7; D ambiguous. V lost 6 bases to trimming and J lost 1 base, with 4 bases between them. Germline CDR1 is ENHRY and CDR2 is SYGVKD. The CDR3 has 11 residues. In nucleotides, the CDR3 is TGTGCCATCAGCTCTTCCTACGAGCAGTACTTC. Protein: CAISSSYEQYF.

In this sample, this clone turned up a few times. The chain is built from TRBV2 and TRBJ1-2; 7 bases map to TRBD1. V lost 2 bases and J lost 3; bases outside the gene matches: 6. The V gene's germline CDR1 is SNHLY and CDR2 FYNNEI. The CDR3 spans 15 residues. The CDR3 reads CASSERGQVDYGYTF. CDR3 DNA: TGTGCCAGCAGTGAACGAGGACAGGTGGACTATGGCTACACCTTC. Full variable domain (rest looked up from reference TRBV2 and TRBJ1-2): EPEVTQTPSHQVTQMGQEVILRCVPISNHLYFYWYRQILGQKVEFLVSFYNNEISEKSEIFDDQFSVERPDGSNFTLKIRSTKLEDSAMYFCASSERGQVDYGYTFGSGTRLTVV.

To note about this clone: This sample includes further DNA sequences coding for the same CDR3. The chain recombines TRBV30 with TRBJ2-3; the D is unclear. Germline assignment: CDR1 GTSNPN and CDR2 SVGIG (reference sequence). V was shortened by 5 bases and J by 1 base, with 7 bases between the two germline ends. The CDR3 spans 12 residues. This CDR3 is CAWSRGTDTQYF. The CDR3 DNA reads TGTGCCTGGTCACGGGGCACAGATACGCAGTATTTT.

This clone was observed a few times. One end of the junction fails to match germline, which may point to a read error. The chain links TRBV5-1 to TRBJ2-7; D gene unclear. The CDR3 covers 13 residues. CDR1 and CDR2 from the germline V gene are SGHRS and YFSETQ. The CDR3 coding sequence is TGCGCCAGCAGTTTGGCCCAATCCTACGAGCAGTACTTC. Encoded protein: CASSLAQSYEQYF.

This clone was detected once. Written as DNA, the CDR3 is TGTGCCAGCTCCCCTACAGCGGGGGGGCCGACAGATACGCAGTATTTT. Its translation: CASSPTAGGPTDTQYF. This sequence joins TRBV18 and TRBJ2-3; 10 bases match TRBD2. The CDR3 has 16 residues. V lost 6 bases, J lost 3 bases, and 9 bases stayed unmatched. Germline V gene data show CDR1 as KGHSH and CDR2 as LQKENI.

This clone was seen a few times. V is TRBV9 and J is TRBJ2-7; tentatively, D is TRBD1 (5 bases). The V end lost 0 bases, the J end lost 1 base, and 14 bases lay between the germline ends. In germline, CDR1 is SGDLS, CDR2 YYNGEE. The CDR3 has 16 residues. The CDR3: CASSVGPTPGSYEQYF. CDR3 DNA sequence: TGTGCCAGCAGCGTAGGTCCGACCCCAGGGTCCTACGAGCAGTACTTC.

V gene TRBV30 combines with J gene TRBJ1-6; no reliable D call. V lost 3 bases and J 4 bases, leaving 31 bases between the germline ends. Germline V gene data show CDR1 as GTSNPN and CDR2 as SVGIG (reference sequence). This CDR3 is 21 amino acids long. The CDR3: CAWSPEVADSHRAGYNSPLHF. The CDR3 DNA sequence: TGTGCCTGGAGCCCAGAAGTAGCCGACTCCCATCGAGCTGGGTATAATTCACCCCTCCACTTT.

The table lists this clone with a few counts. The chain is built from TRBV13 and TRBJ2-1; possible D gene TRBD2, 6 bases. The CDR3 covers 13 residues. Deletions cut 3 bases from V and 7 bases from J, with 10 bases between. Germline assignment: CDR1 PRHDT and CDR2 FYEKMQ (reference sequence). As DNA, the CDR3 is TGTGCCAGCAGCTTTGCGGGGCGGAATGAGCAGTTCTTC. Translated: CASSFAGRNEQFF. The full variable domain, rest sourced from reference TRBV13 and TRBJ2-1, is AAGVIQSPRHLIKEKRETATLKCYPIPRHDTVYWYQQGPGQDPQFLISFYEKMQSDKGSIPDRFSAQQFSDYHSELNMSSLELGDSALYFCASSFAGRNEQFFGPGTRLTVL.